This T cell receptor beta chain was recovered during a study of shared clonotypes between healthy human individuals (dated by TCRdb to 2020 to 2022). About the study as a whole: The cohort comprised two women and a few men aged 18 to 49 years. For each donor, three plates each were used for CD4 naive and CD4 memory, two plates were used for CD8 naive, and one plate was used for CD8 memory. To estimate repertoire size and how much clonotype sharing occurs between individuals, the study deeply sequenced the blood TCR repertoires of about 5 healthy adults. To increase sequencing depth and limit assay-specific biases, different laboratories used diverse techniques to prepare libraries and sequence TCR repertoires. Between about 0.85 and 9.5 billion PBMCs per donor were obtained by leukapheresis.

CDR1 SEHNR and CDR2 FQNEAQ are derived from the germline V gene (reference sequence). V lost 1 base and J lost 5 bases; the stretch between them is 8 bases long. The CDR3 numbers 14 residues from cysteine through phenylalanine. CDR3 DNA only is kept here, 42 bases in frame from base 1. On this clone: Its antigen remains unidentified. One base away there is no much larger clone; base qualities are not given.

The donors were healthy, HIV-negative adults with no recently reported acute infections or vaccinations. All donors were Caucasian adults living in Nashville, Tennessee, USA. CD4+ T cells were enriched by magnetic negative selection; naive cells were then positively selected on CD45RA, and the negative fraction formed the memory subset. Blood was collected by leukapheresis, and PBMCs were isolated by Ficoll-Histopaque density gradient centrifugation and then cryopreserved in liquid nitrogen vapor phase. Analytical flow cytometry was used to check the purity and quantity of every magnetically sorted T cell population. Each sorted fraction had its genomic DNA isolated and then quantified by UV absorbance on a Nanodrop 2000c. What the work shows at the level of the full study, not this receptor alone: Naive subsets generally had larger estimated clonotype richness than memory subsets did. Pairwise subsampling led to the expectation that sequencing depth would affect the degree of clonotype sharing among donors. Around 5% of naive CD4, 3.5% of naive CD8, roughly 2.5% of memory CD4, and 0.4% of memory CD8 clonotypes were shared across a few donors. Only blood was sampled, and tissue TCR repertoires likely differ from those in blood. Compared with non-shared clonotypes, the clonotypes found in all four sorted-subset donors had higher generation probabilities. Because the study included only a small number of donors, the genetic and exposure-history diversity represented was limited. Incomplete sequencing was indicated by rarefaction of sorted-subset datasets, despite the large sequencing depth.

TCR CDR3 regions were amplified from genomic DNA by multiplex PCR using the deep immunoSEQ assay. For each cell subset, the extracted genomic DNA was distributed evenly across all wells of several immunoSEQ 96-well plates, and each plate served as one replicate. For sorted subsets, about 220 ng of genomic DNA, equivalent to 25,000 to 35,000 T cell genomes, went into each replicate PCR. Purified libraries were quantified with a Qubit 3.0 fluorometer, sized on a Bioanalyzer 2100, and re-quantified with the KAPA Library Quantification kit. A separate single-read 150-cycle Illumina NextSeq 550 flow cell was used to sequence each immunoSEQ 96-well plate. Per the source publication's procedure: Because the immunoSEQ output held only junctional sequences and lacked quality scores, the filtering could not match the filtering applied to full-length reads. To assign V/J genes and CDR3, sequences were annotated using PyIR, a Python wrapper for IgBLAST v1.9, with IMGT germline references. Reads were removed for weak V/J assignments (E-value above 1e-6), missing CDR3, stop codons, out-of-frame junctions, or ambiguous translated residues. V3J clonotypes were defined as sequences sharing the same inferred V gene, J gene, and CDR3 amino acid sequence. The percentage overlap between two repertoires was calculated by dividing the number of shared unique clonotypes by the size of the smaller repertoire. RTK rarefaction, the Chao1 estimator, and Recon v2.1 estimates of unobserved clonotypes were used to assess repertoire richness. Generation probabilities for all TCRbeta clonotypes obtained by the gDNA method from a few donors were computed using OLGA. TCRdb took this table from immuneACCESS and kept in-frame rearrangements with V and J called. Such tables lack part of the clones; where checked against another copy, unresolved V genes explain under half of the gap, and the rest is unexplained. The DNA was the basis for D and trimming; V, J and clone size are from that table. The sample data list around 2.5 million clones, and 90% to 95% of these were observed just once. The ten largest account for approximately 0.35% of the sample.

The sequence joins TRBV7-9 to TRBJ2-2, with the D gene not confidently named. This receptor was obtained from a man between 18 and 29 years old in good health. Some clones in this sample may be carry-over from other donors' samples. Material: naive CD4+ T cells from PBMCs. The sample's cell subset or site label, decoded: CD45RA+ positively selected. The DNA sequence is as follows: TGTGCCAGCAGCTTAGTGACGGAGACCGGGGAGCTGTTTTTT. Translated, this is CASSLVTETGELFF.